This TCR beta chain was obtained from a study of blood T cell repertoires in COVID-19. About the research overall: Both acute and convalescent COVID-19 samples were obtained from the United States, Italy and Spain. The cDNA or gDNA used as material had been derived from T cells, B-cell-depleted T cells, or PBMCs.

Under the authors' procedure: Estimated nucleated cell counts came from reference gene primer amplification. Sequencing was performed with immunoSEQ multiplex PCR; in TCRdb, only in-frame clones are kept and a portion is missing. V, J and clone size were drawn from that table, and D and trimming were deduced from the DNA. The table shows approximately 280,000 clones, with roughly 90% occurring only once. Germline-derived CDR1 and CDR2 are GTSNPN and SVGIG (reference sequence). V was trimmed by 2 bases and J by 10 bases, leaving 14 bases between them. The CDR3 has 12 residues. This clone was seen once.

The rearrangement uses TRBV30 and TRBJ1-1, with a possible D match to TRBD1 (5 bases). The sample taken for sequencing was peripheral blood. The TCR originated in a man aged 40-50 years with acute or convalescent COVID-19. The CDR3: CAWSRQVQGAFF. Here the CDR3 DNA reads TGTGCCTGGAGTAGGCAGGTCCAGGGAGCTTTCTTT. Together with reference TRBV30 and TRBJ1-1, the CDR3 gives the full variable domain: SQTIHQWPATLVQPVGSPLSLECTVEGTSNPNLYWYRQAAGRGLQLLFYSVGIGQISSEVPQNLSASRPQDRQFILSSKKLLLSDSGFYLCAWSRQVQGAFFGQGTRLTVV.